The present T cell receptor beta chain was sequenced within a study of blood T cell repertoires in COVID-19. Turning to the study itself: T cells, B-cell-depleted T cells, or PBMCs supplied cDNA or gDNA.

Germline lookup yields CDR1 SEHNR and CDR2 FQNEAQ (reference sequence). V lost 0 bases, J lost 0 bases, and 5 bases lay in between. The CDR3 is 14 amino acids. Study members were between roughly 18 and 100 years old and lived in approximately 25 US regions. Study processing details: By means of reference gene primer amplification, nucleated cell counts were estimated. TCRdb's copy holds only in-frame clones and misses some; the assay was immunoSEQ multiplex PCR. The V and J calls and clone size come from that table; D and trimming were worked out from the DNA. Seen here are 130,000 to 150,000 clones, roughly 88% observed once, and the top ten hold 1% to 1.5%.

Material for sequencing was PBMCs or T cells enriched from blood (not recorded which). The receptor was derived from a woman in her twenties or thirties with acute COVID-19. The V gene is TRBV7-9, the J gene TRBJ2-5, with unresolved D. The CDR3 DNA is TGTGCCAGCAGCTTAGCTGGGCACCAAGAGACCCAGTACTTC. This encodes CASSLAGHQETQYF.